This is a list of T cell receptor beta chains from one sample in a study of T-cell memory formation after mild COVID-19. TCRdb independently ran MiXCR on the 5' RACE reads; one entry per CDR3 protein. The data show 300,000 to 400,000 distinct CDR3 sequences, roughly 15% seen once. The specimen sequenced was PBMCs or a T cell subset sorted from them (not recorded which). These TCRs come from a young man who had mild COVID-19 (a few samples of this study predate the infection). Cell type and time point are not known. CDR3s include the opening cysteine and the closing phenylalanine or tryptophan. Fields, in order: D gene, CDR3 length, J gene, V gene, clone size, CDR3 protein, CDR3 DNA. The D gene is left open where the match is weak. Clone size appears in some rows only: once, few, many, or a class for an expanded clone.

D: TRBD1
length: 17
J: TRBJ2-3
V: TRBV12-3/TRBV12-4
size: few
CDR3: CASRPGPRDRSTDTQYF
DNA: TGTGCCAGCAGACCAGGGCCACGGGACAGGAGCACAGATACGCAGTATTTT

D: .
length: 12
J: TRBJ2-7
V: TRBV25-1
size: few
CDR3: CASTEANREQYF
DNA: TGTGCCAGCACCGAGGCCAACAGGGAGCAGTACTTC

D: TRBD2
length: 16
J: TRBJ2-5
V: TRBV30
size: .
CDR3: CAWSVRLAGGIETQYF
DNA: TGTGCCTGGAGTGTACGCCTAGCGGGGGGCATAGAGACCCAGTACTTC

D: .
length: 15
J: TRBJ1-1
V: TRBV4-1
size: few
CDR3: CASSQGMASLGEAFF
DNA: TGCGCCAGCAGCCAAGGGATGGCCTCTTTGGGTGAAGCTTTCTTT

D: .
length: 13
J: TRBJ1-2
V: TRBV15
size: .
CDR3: CATSREGENGYTF
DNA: TGTGCCACCAGCAGAGAGGGGGAAAATGGCTACACCTTC

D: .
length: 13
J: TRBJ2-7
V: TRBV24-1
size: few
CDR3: CATSDPLSGEQYF
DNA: TGTGCCACCAGTGACCCGCTTAGCGGCGAGCAGTACTTC

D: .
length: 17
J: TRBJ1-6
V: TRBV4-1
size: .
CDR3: CASRDWGRSSYNSPLHF
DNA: TGCGCCAGCAGGGATTGGGGCAGGAGCTCCTATAATTCACCCCTCCACTTT

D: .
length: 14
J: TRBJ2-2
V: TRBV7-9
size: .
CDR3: CASSFNRDTGELFF
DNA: TGTGCCAGCAGCTTTAACAGGGACACCGGGGAGCTGTTTTTT

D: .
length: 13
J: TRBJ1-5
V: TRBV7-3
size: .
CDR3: CASSPKHGQPQHF
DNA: TGTGCCAGCAGCCCGAAACATGGTCAGCCCCAGCATTTT

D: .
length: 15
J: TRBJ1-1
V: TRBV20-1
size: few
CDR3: CSARVGGAYRTEAFF
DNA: TGCAGTGCTAGAGTTGGGGGCGCGTATCGGACTGAAGCTTTCTTT

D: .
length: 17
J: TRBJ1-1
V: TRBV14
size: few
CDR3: CASSQELYRGLNTEAFF
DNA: TGTGCCAGCAGCCAAGAGCTATATCGGGGGCTGAACACTGAAGCTTTCTTT

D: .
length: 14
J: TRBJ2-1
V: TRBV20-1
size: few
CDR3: CSAGGLRWRGGEFF
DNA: TGCAGTGCGGGGGGCCTTAGGTGGCGGGGAGGGGAGTTCTTC

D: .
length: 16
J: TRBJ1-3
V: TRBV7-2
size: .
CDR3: CASSLQGQAFGNTIYF
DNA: TGTGCCAGCAGCTTACAGGGACAAGCATTTGGAAACACCATATATTTT

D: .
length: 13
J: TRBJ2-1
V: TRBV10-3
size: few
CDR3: CATQGPGPAEQFF
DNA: TGTGCCACCCAGGGTCCCGGCCCGGCTGAGCAGTTCTTC

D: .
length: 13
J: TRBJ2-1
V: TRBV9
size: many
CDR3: CASSVASGNEQFF
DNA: TGTGCCAGCAGCGTAGCTTCGGGGAATGAGCAGTTCTTC

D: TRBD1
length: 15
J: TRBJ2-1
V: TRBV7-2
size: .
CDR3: CASSHRTGGDNEQFF
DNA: TGTGCCAGCAGCCACCGGACAGGGGGGGACAATGAGCAGTTCTTC

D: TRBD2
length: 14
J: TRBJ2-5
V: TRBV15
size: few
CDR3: CATYKTSGQETQYF
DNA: TGTGCCACCTATAAGACTAGCGGGCAAGAGACCCAGTACTTC

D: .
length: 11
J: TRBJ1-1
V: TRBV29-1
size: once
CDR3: CTGGGNTEAFF
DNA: TGCACTGGGGGGGGTAACACTGAAGCTTTCTTT

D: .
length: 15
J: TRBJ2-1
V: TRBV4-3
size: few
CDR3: CASSQGDRSYNEQFF
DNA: TGCGCCAGCAGCCAAGGGGACCGCTCCTACAATGAGCAGTTCTTC

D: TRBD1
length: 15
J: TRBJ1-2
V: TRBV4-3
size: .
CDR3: CASSQPGQEYYGYTF
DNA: TGCGCCAGCAGCCAACCGGGACAGGAGTACTATGGCTATACCTTC

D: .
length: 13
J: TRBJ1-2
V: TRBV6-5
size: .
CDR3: CASTQQGSYGYTF
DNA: TGTGCCAGCACTCAACAGGGATCCTATGGCTACACCTTC

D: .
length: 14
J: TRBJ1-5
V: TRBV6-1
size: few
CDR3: CASSELRFNQPQHF
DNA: TGTGCCAGCAGTGAATTGAGGTTCAATCAGCCCCAGCATTTT

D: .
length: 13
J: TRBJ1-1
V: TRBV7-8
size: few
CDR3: CASRAGVGTEAFF
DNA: TGTGCCAGCCGAGCGGGGGTGGGCACTGAAGCTTTCTTT

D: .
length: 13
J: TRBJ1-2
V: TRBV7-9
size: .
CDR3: CASSIVPAYGYTF
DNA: TGTGCCAGCAGTATCGTCCCAGCCTATGGCTACACCTTC

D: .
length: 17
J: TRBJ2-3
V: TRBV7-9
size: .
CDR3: CASSIQAGGFDTDTQYF
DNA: TGTGCCAGCAGTATCCAGGCTGGGGGGTTCGACACAGATACGCAGTATTTT

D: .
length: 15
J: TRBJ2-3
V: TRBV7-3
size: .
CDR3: CASSRGAGGTDTQYF
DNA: TGTGCCAGCAGCCGGGGGGCGGGGGGCACAGATACGCAGTATTTT

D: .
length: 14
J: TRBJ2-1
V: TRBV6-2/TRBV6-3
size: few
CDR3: CASEGTSSYNEQFF
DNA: TGTGCCAGCGAAGGGACGAGCTCCTACAATGAGCAGTTCTTC

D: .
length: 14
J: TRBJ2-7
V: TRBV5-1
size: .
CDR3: CASSFGTTFYEQYF
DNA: TGCGCCAGCAGCTTCGGGACAACTTTCTACGAGCAGTACTTC

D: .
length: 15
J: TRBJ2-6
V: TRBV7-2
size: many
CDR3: CASSPLPSGANVLTF
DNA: TGTGCCAGCAGCCCCCTCCCCTCTGGGGCCAACGTCCTGACTTTC

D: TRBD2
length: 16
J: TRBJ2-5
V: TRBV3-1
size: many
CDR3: CASSQWIGGTVETQYF
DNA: TGTGCCAGCAGCCAATGGATCGGGGGGACGGTAGAGACCCAGTACTTC

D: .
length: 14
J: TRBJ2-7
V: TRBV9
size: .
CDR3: CASSVGPDSYEQYF
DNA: TGTGCCAGCAGCGTAGGCCCCGACAGCTACGAGCAGTACTTC

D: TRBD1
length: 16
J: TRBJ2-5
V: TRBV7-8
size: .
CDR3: CASSFPATGAEETQYF
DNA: TGTGCCAGCAGCTTCCCCGCGACAGGGGCGGAAGAGACCCAGTACTTC

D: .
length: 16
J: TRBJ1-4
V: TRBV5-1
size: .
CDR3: CASSLGQRATNEKLFF
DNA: TGCGCCAGCAGCTTGGGCCAACGGGCAACTAATGAAAAACTGTTTTTT

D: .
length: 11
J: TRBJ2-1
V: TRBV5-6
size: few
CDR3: CASLDYNEQFF
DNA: TGTGCCAGCTTGGACTACAATGAGCAGTTCTTC

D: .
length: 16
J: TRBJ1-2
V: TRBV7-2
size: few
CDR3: CASSLSGGVAAYGYTF
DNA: TGTGCCAGCAGCTTATCGGGTGGGGTCGCCGCCTATGGCTACACCTTC

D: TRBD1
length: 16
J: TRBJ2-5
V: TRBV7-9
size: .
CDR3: CASSLGETGAAKTQYF
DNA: TGTGCCAGCAGCTTAGGCGAGACAGGGGCAGCGAAGACCCAGTACTTC

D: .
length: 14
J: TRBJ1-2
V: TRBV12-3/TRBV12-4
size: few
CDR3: CASSFTGFGGGYTF
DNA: TGTGCCAGCAGTTTCACGGGATTCGGGGGTGGCTACACCTTC

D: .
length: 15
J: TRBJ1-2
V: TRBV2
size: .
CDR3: CASSTPRAANYGYTF
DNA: TGTGCCAGCAGCACCCCCAGGGCAGCTAACTATGGCTACACCTTC

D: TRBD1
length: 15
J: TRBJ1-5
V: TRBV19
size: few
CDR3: CASKGIRDRVNPQHF
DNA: TGTGCCAGTAAGGGAATCCGGGACAGGGTTAACCCCCAGCATTTT

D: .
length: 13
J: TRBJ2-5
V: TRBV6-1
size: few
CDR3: CATTPGHQETQYF
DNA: TGTGCGACGACTCCGGGACACCAAGAGACCCAGTACTTC

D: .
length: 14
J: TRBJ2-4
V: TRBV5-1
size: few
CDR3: CASSLWASQDIQYF
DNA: TGCGCCAGCAGCTTGTGGGCAAGCCAGGACATTCAGTACTTC

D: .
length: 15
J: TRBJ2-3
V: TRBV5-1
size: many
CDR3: CASSLAIGYTDTQYF
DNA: TGCGCCAGCAGCTTGGCCATAGGGTACACAGATACGCAGTATTTT